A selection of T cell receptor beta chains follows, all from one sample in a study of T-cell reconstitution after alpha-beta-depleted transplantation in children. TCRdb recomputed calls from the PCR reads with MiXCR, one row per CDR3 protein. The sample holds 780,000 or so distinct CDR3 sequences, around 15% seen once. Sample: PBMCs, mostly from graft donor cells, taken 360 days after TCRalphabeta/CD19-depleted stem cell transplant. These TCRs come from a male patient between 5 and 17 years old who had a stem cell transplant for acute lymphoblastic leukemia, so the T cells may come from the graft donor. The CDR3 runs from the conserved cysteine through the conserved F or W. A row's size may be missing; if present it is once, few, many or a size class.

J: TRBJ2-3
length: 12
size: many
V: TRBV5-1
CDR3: CASSAGEGDRYF

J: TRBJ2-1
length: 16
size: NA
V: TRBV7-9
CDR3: CASSPVRDRAYNEQFF

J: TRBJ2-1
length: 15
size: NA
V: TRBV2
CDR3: CASSDMRNSYNEQFF

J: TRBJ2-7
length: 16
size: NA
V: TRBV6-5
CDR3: CASSSTGGLNSYEQYF

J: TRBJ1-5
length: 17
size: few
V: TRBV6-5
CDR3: CASSYGTVGADNQPQHF

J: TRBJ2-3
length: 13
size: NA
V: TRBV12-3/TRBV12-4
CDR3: CASSLDDTDTQYF

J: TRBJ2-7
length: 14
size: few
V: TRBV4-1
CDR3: CASSQGTTRYEQYF

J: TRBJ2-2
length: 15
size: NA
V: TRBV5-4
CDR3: CASSSGQVATGELFF

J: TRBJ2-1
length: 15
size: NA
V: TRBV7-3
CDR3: CASSPGLAGSDEQFF

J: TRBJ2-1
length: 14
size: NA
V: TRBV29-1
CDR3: CSVEGTSGNNEQFF

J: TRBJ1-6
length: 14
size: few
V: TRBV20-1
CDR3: CSAMGSSYNSPLHF

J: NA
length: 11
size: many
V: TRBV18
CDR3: CASSPLETQYF

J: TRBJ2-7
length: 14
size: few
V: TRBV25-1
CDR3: CASSESHGPYEQYF

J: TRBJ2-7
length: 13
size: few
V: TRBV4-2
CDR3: CASSQLGRYEQYF

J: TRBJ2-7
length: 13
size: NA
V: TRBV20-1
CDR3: CSARHSGSDEQYF

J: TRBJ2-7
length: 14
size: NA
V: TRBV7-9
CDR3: CASSMPGQSHEQYF

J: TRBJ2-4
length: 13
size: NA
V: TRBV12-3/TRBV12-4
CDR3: CASSISGRNIQYF

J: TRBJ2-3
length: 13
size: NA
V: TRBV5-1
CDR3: CASSHRSTDTQYF

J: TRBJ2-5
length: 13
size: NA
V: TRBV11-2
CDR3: CASSPDYQETQYF

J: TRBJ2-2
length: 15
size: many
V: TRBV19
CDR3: CATQRAREGTGELFF

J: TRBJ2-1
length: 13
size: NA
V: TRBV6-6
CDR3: CASSYLSLNEQFF

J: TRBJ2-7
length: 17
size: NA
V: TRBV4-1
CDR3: CASTQFTRPGQVYEQYF

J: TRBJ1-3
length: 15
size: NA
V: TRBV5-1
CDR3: CASSFQGYSGNTIYF

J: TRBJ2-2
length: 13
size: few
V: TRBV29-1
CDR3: CSVGTGWTGELFF

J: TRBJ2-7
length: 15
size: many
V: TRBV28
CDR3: CASSLRGLRSYEQYF

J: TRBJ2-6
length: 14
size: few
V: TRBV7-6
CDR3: CASLRTQGANVLTF